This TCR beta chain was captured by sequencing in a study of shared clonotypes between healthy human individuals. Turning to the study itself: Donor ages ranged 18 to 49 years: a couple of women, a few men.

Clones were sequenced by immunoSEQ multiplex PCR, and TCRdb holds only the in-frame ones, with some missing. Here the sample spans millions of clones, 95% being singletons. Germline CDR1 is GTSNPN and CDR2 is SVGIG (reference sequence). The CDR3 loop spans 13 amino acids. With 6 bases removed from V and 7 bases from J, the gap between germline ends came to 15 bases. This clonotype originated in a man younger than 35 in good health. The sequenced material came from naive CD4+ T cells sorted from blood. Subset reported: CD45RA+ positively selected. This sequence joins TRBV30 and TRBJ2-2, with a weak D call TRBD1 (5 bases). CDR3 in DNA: TGTGCCTGCTGGCGGTGGGGCCACGGGGAGCTGTTTTTT. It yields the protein CACWRWGHGELFF. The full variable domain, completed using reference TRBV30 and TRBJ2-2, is SQTIHQWPATLVQPVGSPLSLECTVEGTSNPNLYWYRQAAGRGLQLLFYSVGIGQISSEVPQNLSASRPQDRQFILSSKKLLLSDSGFYLCACWRWGHGELFFGEGSRLTVL.